This T cell receptor (beta chain) was captured in a study of response to subunit inactivated influenza vaccine. Study results and limitations: Only a handful of new T cells, the authors suggested, are recruited with each seasonal influenza vaccination.

Concerning this clonotype: Its antigen is not known.

Germline V CDR1 and CDR2: SGHTA, FQGNSA. Trimming took 0 bases from V and 7 from J, leaving 9 bases between them. The length of the CDR3 is 13 residues. Via MiXCR, TCRdb re-called the RT-PCR reads, giving one row per CDR3 protein. The profile shows roughly 650,000 distinct CDR3 sequences, approximately 14% of them singletons. This chain links TRBV7-2 with TRBJ2-5, with no clear D. The TCR sequence derives from a man in his fifties or sixties who received an inactivated influenza vaccine. The sequenced sample was PBMCs from blood, obtained about 11 days after vaccination. The CDR3, as DNA: TGTGCCAGCAGCTTAGCAGGTGAAGGGACCCAGTACTTC. Residues: CASSLAGEGTQYF.